This entry concerns a single T cell receptor (beta chain). High-throughput TCR beta sequencing covered peripheral CD8+ and CD4+ T cells. The sample belongs to a study of CD8 T cells in Susac syndrome. Study overall: At blood draw, Susac syndrome patients were therapy-naive, on corticosteroids, or on intravenous immunoglobulin alone.

0.5 to 1 ug RNA was reverse transcribed with random hexamers. A multiplex approach, immunoSEQ multiplex PCR, amplified TCR beta CDR3 across 54 Vbeta and 13 Jbeta. One entry per CDR3 protein, called by TCRdb with MiXCR from the immunoSEQ multiplex PCR reads. The table has 140,000 or so distinct CDR3 sequences, approximately 95% seen once. J lost 0 bases, V lost 5 bases, and 10 bases had no gene match. Germline CDR1 and CDR2: ENHRY and SYGVKD. This CDR3 has 16 residues. This TCR was sampled from a human donor with Susac syndrome. The sample comprised CD4+ T cells from PBMCs. V and J are TRBV10-3 and TRBJ2-7, with 7 bases that match TRBD1. The CDR3 is CAISSTTGASSYEQYF. The CDR3 nucleotides read TGTGCCATCAGTTCCACTACAGGGGCCAGCTCCTACGAGCAGTACTTC.